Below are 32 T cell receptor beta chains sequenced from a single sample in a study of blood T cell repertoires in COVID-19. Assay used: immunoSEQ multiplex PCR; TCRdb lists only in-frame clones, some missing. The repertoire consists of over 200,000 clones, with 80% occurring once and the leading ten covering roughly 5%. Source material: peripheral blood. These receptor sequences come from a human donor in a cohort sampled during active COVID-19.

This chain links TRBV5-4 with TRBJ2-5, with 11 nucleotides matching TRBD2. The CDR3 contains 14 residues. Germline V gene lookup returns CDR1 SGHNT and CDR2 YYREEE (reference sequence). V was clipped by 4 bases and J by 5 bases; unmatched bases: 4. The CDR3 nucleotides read TGTGCCAGCAGCCTACTAGCGGGAGCTGAGACCCAGTACTTC. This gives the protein CASSLLAGAETQYF. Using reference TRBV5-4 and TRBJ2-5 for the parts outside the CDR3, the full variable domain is ETGVTQSPTHLIKTRGQQVTLRCSSQSGHNTVSWYQQALGQGPQFIFQYYREEENGRGNFPPRFSGLQFPNYSSELNVNALELDDSALYLCASSLLAGAETQYFGPGTRLLVL.

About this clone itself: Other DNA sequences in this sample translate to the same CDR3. CDR3 bases: TGCGCCAGCAGCTTTGGCAGCTCCTACGAGCAGTACTTC. This gives the protein CASSFGSSYEQYF. The chain links TRBV5-1 to TRBJ2-7; no firm D call. The CDR3 sequence is 13 residues long. Germline CDR1 and CDR2: SGHRS and YFSETQ. Trimming removed 2 bases from V and 0 bases from J, with 6 bases in between.

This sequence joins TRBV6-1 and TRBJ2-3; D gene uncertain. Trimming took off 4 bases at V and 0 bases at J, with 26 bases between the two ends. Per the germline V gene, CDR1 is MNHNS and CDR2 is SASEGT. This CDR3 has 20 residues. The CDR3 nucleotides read TGTGCCAGCAGTGGTCGAAGCCTTAGTAAAATTCGGTTCAGCACAGATACGCAGTATTTT. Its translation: CASSGRSLSKIRFSTDTQYF.

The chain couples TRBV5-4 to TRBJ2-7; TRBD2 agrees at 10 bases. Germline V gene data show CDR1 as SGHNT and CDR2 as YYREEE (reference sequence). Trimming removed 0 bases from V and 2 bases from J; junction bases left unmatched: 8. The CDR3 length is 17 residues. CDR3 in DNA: TGTGCCAGCAGCTTGGCCCTGACTAGCGGGTTAACCTACGAGCAGTACTTC. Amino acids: CASSLALTSGLTYEQYF.

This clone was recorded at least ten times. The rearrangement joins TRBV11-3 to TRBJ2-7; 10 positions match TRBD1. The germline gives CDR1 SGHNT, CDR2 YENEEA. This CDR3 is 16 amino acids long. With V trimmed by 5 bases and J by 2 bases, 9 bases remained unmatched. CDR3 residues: CASSILRDRGTYEQYF. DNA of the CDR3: TGTGCCAGCAGCATCCTCCGGGACAGGGGAACCTACGAGCAGTACTTC.

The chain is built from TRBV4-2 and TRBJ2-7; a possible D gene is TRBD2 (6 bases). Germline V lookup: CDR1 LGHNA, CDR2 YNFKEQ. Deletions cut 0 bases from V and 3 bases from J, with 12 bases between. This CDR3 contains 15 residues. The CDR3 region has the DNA TGTGCCAGCAGCCAAGAAGAACCGGGACTCTACGAGCAGTACTTC. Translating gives CASSQEEPGLYEQYF.

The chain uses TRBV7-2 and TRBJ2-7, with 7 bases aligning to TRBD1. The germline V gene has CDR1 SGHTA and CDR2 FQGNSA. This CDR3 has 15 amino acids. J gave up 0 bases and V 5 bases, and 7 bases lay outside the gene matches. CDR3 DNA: TGTGCCAGCAGCCACAGGGGTCGAAGCTCCTACGAGCAGTACTTC. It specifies CASSHRGRSSYEQYF.

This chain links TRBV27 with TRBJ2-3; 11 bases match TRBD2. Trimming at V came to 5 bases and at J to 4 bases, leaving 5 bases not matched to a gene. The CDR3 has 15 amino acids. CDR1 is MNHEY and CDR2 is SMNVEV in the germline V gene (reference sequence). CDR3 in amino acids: CASSQSLAGADTQYF. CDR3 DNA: TGTGCCAGCAGTCAATCACTAGCGGGAGCAGATACGCAGTATTTT.

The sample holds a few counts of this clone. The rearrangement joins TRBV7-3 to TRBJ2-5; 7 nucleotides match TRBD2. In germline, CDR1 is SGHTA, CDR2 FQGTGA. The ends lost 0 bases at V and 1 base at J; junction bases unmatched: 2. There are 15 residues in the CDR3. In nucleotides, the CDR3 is TGTGCCAGCAGCTTAACGGGGACTATCCAAGAGACCCAGTACTTC. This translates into CASSLTGTIQETQYF.

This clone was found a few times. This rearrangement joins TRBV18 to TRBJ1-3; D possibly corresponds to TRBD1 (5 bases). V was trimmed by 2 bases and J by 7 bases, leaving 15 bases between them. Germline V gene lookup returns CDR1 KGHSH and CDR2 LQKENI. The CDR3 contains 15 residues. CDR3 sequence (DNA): TGTGCCAGCTCACCAAAATTCGGGCAGGGCAACACCATATATTTT. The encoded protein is CASSPKFGQGNTIYF.

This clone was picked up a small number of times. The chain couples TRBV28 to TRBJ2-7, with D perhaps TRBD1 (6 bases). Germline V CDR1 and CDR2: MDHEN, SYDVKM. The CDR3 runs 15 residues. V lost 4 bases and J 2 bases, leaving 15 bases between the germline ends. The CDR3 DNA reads TGTGCCAGCAGTTCCCTAGGCCAGGGGCCCTACGAGCAGTACTTC. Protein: CASSSLGQGPYEQYF.

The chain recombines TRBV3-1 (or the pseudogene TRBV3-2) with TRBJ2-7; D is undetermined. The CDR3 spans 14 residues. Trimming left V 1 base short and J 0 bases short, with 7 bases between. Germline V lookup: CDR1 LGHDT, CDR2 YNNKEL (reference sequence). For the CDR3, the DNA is TGTGCCAGCAGCCAAGGGCGGCACTCCTACGAGCAGTACTTC. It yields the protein CASSQGRHSYEQYF.

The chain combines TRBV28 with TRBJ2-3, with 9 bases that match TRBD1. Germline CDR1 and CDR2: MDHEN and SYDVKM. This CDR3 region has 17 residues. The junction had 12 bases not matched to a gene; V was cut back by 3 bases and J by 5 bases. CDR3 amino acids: CASSLGRTGARGDTQYF. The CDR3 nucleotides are TGTGCCAGCAGTTTGGGTAGGACAGGGGCCCGGGGAGATACGCAGTATTTT.

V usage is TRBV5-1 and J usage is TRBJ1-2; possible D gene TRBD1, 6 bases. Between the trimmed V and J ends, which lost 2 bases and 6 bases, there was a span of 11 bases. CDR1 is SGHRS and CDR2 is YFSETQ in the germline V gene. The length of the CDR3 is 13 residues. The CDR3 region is CASSLQGRDGYTF. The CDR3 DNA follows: TGCGCCAGCAGCTTACAGGGCAGAGATGGCTACACCTTC. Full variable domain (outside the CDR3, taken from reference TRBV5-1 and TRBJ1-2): KAGVTQTPRYLIKTRGQQVTLSCSPISGHRSVSWYQQTPGQGLQFLFEYFSETQRNKGNFPGRFSGRQFSNSRSEMNVSTLELGDSALYLCASSLQGRDGYTFGSGTRLTVV.

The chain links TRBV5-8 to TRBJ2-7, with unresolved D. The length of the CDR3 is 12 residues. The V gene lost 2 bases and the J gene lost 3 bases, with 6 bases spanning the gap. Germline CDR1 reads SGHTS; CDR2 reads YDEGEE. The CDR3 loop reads CASSFSGYEQYF. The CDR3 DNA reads TGTGCCAGCAGCTTTTCAGGCTACGAGCAGTACTTC.

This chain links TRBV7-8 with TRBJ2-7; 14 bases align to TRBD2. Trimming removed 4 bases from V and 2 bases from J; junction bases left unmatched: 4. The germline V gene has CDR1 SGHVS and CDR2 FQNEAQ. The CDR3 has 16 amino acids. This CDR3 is CASSSSTSGRAYEQYF. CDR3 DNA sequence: TGTGCCAGCAGCTCTTCGACTAGCGGGAGGGCCTACGAGCAGTACTTC.

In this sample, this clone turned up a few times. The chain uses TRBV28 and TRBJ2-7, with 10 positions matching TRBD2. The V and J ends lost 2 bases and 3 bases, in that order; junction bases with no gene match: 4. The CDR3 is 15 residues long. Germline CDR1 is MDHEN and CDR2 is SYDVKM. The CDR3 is CASSLLSSGSYEQYF. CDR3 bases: TGTGCCAGCAGTTTACTGTCTAGCGGGAGCTACGAGCAGTACTTC.

The CDR3 coding sequence is TGTGCCAGCAGCCCACGGACAGGGGGAAGTAATCAGCCCCAGCATTTT. It is translated as CASSPRTGGSNQPQHF. The V call is TRBV5-8, the J call TRBJ1-5; 10 bases are shared with TRBD1. Trimming took 4 bases from V and 4 from J; bases not matched to a gene: 8. There are 16 residues in the CDR3. CDR1 is SGHTS, CDR2 YDEGEE, per germline.

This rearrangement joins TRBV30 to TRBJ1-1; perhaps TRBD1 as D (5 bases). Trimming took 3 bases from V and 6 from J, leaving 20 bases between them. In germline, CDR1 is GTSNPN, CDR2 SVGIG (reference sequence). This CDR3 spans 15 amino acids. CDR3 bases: TGTGCCTGGAGAATCTTGGGGGGACCATTCGCTGAAGCTTTCTTT. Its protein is CAWRILGGPFAEAFF.

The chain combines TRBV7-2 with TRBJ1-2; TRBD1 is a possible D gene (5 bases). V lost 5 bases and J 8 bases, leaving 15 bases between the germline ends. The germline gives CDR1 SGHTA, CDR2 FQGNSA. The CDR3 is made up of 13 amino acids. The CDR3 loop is CASSTQGSRGYTF. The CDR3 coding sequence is TGTGCCAGCAGCACCCAGGGTTCGAGAGGCTACACCTTC.

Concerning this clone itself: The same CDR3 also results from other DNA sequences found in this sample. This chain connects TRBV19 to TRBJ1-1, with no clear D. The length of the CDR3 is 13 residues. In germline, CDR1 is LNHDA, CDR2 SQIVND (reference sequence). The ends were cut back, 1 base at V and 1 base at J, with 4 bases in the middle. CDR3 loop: CASSIGGNTEAFF. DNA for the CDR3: TGTGCCAGTAGTATAGGCGGGAACACTGAAGCTTTCTTT.

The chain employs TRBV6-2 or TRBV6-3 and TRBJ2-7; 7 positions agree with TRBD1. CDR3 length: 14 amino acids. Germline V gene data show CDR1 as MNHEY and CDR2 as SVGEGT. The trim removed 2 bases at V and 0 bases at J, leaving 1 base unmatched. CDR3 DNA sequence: TGTGCCAGCAGTTACCGGGACAGCTCCTACGAGCAGTACTTC. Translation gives CASSYRDSSYEQYF.

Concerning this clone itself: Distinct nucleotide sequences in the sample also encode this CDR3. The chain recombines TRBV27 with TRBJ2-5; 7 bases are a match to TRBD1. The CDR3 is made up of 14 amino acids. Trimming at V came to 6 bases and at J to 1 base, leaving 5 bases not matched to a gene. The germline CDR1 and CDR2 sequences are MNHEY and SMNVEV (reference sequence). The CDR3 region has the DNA TGTGCCAGCAGCGATCGGGACAGCCAAGAGACCCAGTACTTC. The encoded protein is CASSDRDSQETQYF.

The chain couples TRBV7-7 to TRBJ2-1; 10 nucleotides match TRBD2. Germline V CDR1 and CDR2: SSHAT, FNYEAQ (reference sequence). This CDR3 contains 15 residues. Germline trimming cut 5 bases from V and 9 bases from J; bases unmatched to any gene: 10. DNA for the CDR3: TGTGCCAGCAGCGCGAGCGGGGGGGGACTTGGTGAGCAGTTCTTC. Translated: CASSASGGGLGEQFF.

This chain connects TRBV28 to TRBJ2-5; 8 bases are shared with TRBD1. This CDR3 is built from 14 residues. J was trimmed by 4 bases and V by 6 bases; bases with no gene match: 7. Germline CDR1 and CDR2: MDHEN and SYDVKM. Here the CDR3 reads CASSLGQGTETQYF. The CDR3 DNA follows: TGTGCCAGCAGCCTCGGACAGGGAACAGAGACCCAGTACTTC.

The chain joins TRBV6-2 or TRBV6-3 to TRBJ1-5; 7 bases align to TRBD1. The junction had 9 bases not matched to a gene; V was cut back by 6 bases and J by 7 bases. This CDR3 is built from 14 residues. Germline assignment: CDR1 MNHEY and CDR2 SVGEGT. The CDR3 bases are TGTGCCAGCAGCAGACAGGGAACGGGCCAGCCCCAGCATTTT. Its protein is CASSRQGTGQPQHF.

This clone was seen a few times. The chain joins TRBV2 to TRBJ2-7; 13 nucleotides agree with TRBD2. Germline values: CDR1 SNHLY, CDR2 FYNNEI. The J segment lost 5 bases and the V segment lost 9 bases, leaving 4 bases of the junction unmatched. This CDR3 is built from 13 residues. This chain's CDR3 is CARGTSGNHEQYF. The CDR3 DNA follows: TGTGCCAGGGGGACTAGCGGGAACCACGAGCAGTACTTC. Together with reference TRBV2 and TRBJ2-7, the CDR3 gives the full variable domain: EPEVTQTPSHQVTQMGQEVILRCVPISNHLYFYWYRQILGQKVEFLVSFYNNEISEKSEIFDDQFSVERPDGSNFTLKIRSTKLEDSAMYFCARGTSGNHEQYFGPGTRLTVT.

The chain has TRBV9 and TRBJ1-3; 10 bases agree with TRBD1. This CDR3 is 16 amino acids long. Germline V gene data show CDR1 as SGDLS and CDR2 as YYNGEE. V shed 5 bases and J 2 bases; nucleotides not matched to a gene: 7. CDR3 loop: CASRPGQGTAGNTIYF. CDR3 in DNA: TGTGCCAGCAGGCCGGGACAGGGGACTGCTGGAAACACCATATATTTT.

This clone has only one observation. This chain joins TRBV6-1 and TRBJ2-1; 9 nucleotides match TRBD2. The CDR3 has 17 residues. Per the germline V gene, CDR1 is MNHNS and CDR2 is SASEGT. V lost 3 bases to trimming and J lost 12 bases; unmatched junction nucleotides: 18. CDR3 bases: TGTGCCAGCAGTGAGTGGATGGGTAGCGGGAGCTCAGAGGGGCAGTTCTTC. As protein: CASSEWMGSGSSEGQFF.

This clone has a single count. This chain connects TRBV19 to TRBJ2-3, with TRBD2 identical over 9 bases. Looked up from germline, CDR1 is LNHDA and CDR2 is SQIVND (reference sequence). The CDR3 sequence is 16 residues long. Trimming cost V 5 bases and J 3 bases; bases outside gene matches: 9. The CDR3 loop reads CASSPGTSWRTDTQYF. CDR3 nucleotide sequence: TGTGCCAGTAGTCCCGGGACTAGCTGGCGGACAGATACGCAGTATTTT.

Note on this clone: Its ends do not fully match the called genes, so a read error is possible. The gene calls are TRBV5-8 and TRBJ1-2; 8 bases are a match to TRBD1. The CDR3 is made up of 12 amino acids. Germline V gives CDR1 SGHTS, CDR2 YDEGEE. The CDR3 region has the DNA TGTGCCAGCAGCTTGGTACGGGACAGGAACTTTTTC. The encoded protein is CASSLVRDRNFF.

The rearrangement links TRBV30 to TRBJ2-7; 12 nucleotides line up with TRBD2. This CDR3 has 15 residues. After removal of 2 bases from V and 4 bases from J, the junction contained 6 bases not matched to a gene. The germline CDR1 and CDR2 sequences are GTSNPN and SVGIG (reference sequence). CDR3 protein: CAWSSLAGGIYEQYF. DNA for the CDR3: TGTGCCTGGAGTTCTCTAGCGGGGGGGATTTACGAGCAGTACTTC. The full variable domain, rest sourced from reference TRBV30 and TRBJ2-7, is SQTIHQWPATLVQPVGSPLSLECTVEGTSNPNLYWYRQAAGRGLQLLFYSVGIGQISSEVPQNLSASRPQDRQFILSSKKLLLSDSGFYLCAWSSLAGGIYEQYFGPGTRLTVT.